This T cell receptor beta chain comes out of a study of early T cells in non-severe SARS-CoV-2 infection. In the study overall: The input, bulk RNA from unsorted whole blood, was sequenced, and chains were unpaired.

MiXCR was run by TCRdb on the 5' RACE reads, yielding one entry per CDR3 protein. In the table there are about 64,000 distinct CDR3 sequences, less than 20% of which are singletons. Germline-derived CDR1 and CDR2 are MGHRA and YSYEKL. Germline trimming cut 4 bases from V and 6 bases from J; bases unmatched to any gene: 7. The CDR3 totals 16 residues. Material: whole blood, obtained at baseline. This sequence originates from an adult who was a healthcare worker with PCR-confirmed SARS-CoV-2 infection or an uninfected control (not recorded which). The chain is built from TRBV4-1 and TRBJ2-1; 12 positions agree with TRBD2. In nucleotides, the CDR3 is TGCGCCAGCAGCCTGCCTAGCGGGGGGGCGGTCAATGAGCAGTTCTTC. This translates into CASSLPSGGAVNEQFF.